These 13 T cell receptor beta chains came from one sample sequenced in a study of OX40 agonist ivuxolimab in advanced cancers. Repertoires were generated with immunoSEQ multiplex PCR, while TCRdb's copy carries only in-frame clones and drops some. In the table there are about 82,000 clones, around 83% of which are singletons. Sequenced material: CD4+ or CD8+ T cells sorted from blood, taken in a trial of the OX40 agonist ivuxolimab. These receptors were obtained from an adult with an advanced solid tumor such as melanoma, head and neck, liver or kidney cancer.

CDR3 nucleotide sequence: TGTGCCAGCAGCTTTAACAGTGCTAAAAACATTCAGTACTTC. This encodes CASSFNSAKNIQYF. The rearrangement joins TRBV13 to TRBJ2-4; D unclear. CDR1 and CDR2 (germline): PRHDT, FYEKMQ (reference sequence). The CDR3 totals 14 residues. V dropped 3 bases and J dropped 4 bases, with 10 bases sitting between them. The entire variable domain, with the rest obtained from reference TRBV13 and TRBJ2-4, is as follows: AAGVIQSPRHLIKEKRETATLKCYPIPRHDTVYWYQQGPGQDPQFLISFYEKMQSDKGSIPDRFSAQQFSDYHSELNMSSLELGDSALYFCASSFNSAKNIQYFGAGTRLSVL.

The chain combines TRBV5-1 with TRBJ1-1; 8 positions agree with TRBD1. There are 16 residues in the CDR3. With 4 bases clipped from V and 0 bases from J, the junction kept 8 bases outside the gene matches. Germline CDR1 reads SGHRS; CDR2 reads YFSETQ. The CDR3 nucleotides read TGCGCCAGCAGCCGACAGGGGACGTTCATGAACACTGAAGCTTTCTTT. Its translation: CASSRQGTFMNTEAFF.

This clone is a singleton in its sample. The V and J genes are TRBV19 and TRBJ1-1, with D unresolved. The CDR3 is 15 residues long. V was cut by 3 bases and J by 0 bases, with 11 bases left in between. Germline V gives CDR1 LNHDA, CDR2 SQIVND (reference sequence). CDR3 DNA sequence: TGTGCCAGTAGTATCCGAGGCACAATGAACACTGAAGCTTTCTTT. This encodes CASSIRGTMNTEAFF.

The chain is built from TRBV18 and TRBJ1-1; a weak D match, TRBD1 (6 bases). Germline lookup yields CDR1 KGHSH and CDR2 LQKENI. Trimming took off 4 bases at V and 5 bases at J, with 11 bases between the two ends. This CDR3 contains 13 residues. DNA of the CDR3: TGTGCCAGCTCACTACAGGGAGGGACTGAAGCTTTCTTT. Its translation: CASSLQGGTEAFF.

The V call is TRBV5-4, the J call TRBJ2-7; the D gene is possibly TRBD1 (6 bases). This CDR3 is built from 13 residues. CDR1 is SGHNT and CDR2 is YYREEE in the germline V gene (reference sequence). V lost 5 bases to trimming and J lost 9 bases, with 18 bases between them. This chain's CDR3 is CASRAQGSTMQYF. In DNA, the CDR3 is TGTGCCAGCAGGGCACAGGGCTCTACGATGCAGTACTTC. The full variable domain, its missing parts supplied by reference TRBV5-4 and TRBJ2-7, is ETGVTQSPTHLIKTRGQQVTLRCSSQSGHNTVSWYQQALGQGPQFIFQYYREEENGRGNFPPRFSGLQFPNYSSELNVNALELDDSALYLCASRAQGSTMQYFGPGTRLTVT.

The V and J genes are TRBV6-5 and TRBJ2-1, with 8 positions matching TRBD2. Looked up from germline, CDR1 is MNHEY and CDR2 is SVGAGI. This CDR3 has 14 amino acids. Trimming cost V 8 bases and J 6 bases; bases outside gene matches: 9. The CDR3 is CASSRELAANEQFF. The CDR3 DNA follows: TGTGCCAGCTCTCGGGAACTAGCGGCCAATGAGCAGTTCTTC.

The J gene is TRBJ1-5, the V gene TRBV19, with 7 bases identical to TRBD1. Germline trimming cut 7 bases from V and 6 bases from J; bases unmatched to any gene: 6. The CDR3 extends over 13 amino acids. CDR1 is LNHDA and CDR2 is SQIVND in the germline V gene (reference sequence). This CDR3 is CASTVQGGQPQHF. As DNA, the CDR3 is TGTGCCAGTACTGTTCAGGGGGGTCAGCCCCAGCATTTT.

For this clone: At the DNA level, this CDR3 is encoded by other sequences in the same sample as well. The chain links TRBV6-4 to TRBJ2-3; TRBD2 might be the D (7 bases). CDR1 is MRHNA, CDR2 SNTAGT, per germline. There are 14 residues in the CDR3. V was trimmed by 5 bases and J by 0 bases, leaving 9 bases between them. CDR3 in DNA: TGTGCCAGCAGTAGGGGGGGCAGCACAGATACGCAGTATTTT. Amino acid sequence: CASSRGGSTDTQYF.

This sequence joins TRBV7-2 and TRBJ1-5; D might be TRBD1 (5 bases). Trimming cost V 1 base and J 4 bases, with 11 bases left between them. The CDR3 contains 15 residues. The germline gives CDR1 SGHTA, CDR2 FQGNSA. The DNA for the CDR3 is TGTGCCAGCAGCTTAGGGAGGGGAGGAAATCAGCCCCAGCATTTT. Protein: CASSLGRGGNQPQHF.

V usage is TRBV5-1 and J usage is TRBJ2-7; D gene ambiguous. Germline CDR1 and CDR2: SGHRS and YFSETQ. Trimming stripped 0 bases from V and 2 bases from J, with 6 bases between. This CDR3 contains 13 residues. The CDR3 sequence: CASSLAGPYEQYF. In DNA, the CDR3 is TGCGCCAGCAGCTTGGCAGGACCCTACGAGCAGTACTTC.

Concerning this clone: The junction departs from the called germline gene at one end, perhaps through a read error. The CDR3 DNA reads TGTGCCACTAGTCACAATAACCAAGAGACCCAGTACTTC. Translation: CATSHNNQETQYF. The rearrangement joins TRBV19 to TRBJ2-5; D remains unclear. The CDR3 spans 13 residues. Germline V CDR1 and CDR2: LNHDA, SQIVND (reference sequence). Filled out from reference TRBV19 and TRBJ2-5, the complete variable domain reads DGGITQSPKYLFRKEGQNVTLSCEQNLNHDAMYWYRQDPGQGLRLIYYSQIVNDFQKGDIAEGYSVSREKKESFPLTVTSAQKNPTAFYLCATSHNNQETQYFGPGTRLLVL.

The table lists this clone with a few counts. The rearrangement uses TRBV9 and TRBJ2-5; D remains ambiguous. The length of the CDR3 is 13 residues. Germline assignment: CDR1 SGDLS and CDR2 YYNGEE. Between the trimmed V and J ends, which lost 0 bases and 5 bases, there was a span of 8 bases. The CDR3 DNA reads as TGTGCCAGCAGCGTAGCCAATAGGGAGACCCAGTACTTC. Residues: CASSVANRETQYF. Full variable domain (outside the CDR3, taken from reference TRBV9 and TRBJ2-5): DSGVTQTPKHLITATGQRVTLRCSPRSGDLSVYWYQQSLDQGLQFLIQYYNGEERAKGNILERFSAQQFPDLHSELNLSSLELGDSALYFCASSVANRETQYFGPGTRLLVL.

In its sample, this clone was seen once. V gene TRBV30 combines with J gene TRBJ2-7; TRBD2 matches 10 bases. The germline gives CDR1 GTSNPN, CDR2 SVGIG (reference sequence). V shed 0 bases and J 2 bases; nucleotides not matched to a gene: 4. The CDR3 is 15 residues long. The CDR3 spells CAWSVPGTSAYEQYF. Written as DNA, the CDR3 is TGTGCCTGGAGTGTACCCGGGACTAGCGCCTACGAGCAGTACTTC.